Following are 13 T cell receptor beta chains from one sample sequenced in a study of CD8 T cells in ankylosing spondylitis. TCRdb recomputed calls from the 5' RACE reads with MiXCR, one row per CDR3 protein. The table records approximately 220,000 distinct CDR3 sequences, about 10% of them present only once. The source material was blood, either unsorted or a sorted T cell fraction (not recorded which). The receptors come from a male donor with ankylosing spondylitis or in good health (not recorded which).

About this clonotype itself: This may arise from a read error, as a much more abundant clone is one base away. V and J are TRBV20-1 and TRBJ1-2; 9 nucleotides agree with TRBD1. Germline V gene sequence: CDR1 DFQATT, CDR2 SNEGSKA (reference sequence). CDR3 length equals 14 residues. CDR3: CSARGTGENYGDTF. CDR3 DNA sequence: TGCAGTGCTAGAGGGACAGGGGAAAACTATGGCGACACCTTC.

This clonotype was recorded at least ten times. The J gene is TRBJ2-2, the V gene TRBV7-3, with D possibly being TRBD2 (6 bases). There are 13 residues in the CDR3. From germline, CDR1 is SGHTA and CDR2 FQGTGA. V was trimmed by 6 bases and J by 6 bases, leaving 11 bases between them. In nucleotides, the CDR3 is TGTGCCAGCAGAGAAGGAGGGGCCGGGGAGCTGTTTTTT. Its translation is CASREGGAGELFF.

This clonotype was picked up a small number of times. CDR3 nucleotide sequence: TGTGCCAGCAGCTACGAACCGGGACTAGCGGGGGGTGATTACACCGGGGAGCTGTTTTTT. As protein: CASSYEPGLAGGDYTGELFF. V and J are TRBV11-1 and TRBJ2-2; 15 bases agree with TRBD2. With 4 bases clipped from V and 3 bases from J, the junction kept 12 bases outside the gene matches. CDR3 length equals 20 residues. Per the germline V gene, CDR1 is SGHAT and CDR2 is FQDESV (reference sequence). Looking up the rest from reference TRBV11-1 and TRBJ2-2 gives the full variable domain: EAEVAQSPRYKITEKSQAVAFWCDPISGHATLYWYRQILGQGPELLVQFQDESVVDDSQLPKDRFSAERLKGVDSTLKIQPAELGDSAMYLCASSYEPGLAGGDYTGELFFGEGSRLTVL.

This clonotype was recorded at least ten times. The chain's CDR3 is CAISGDRGTADEQFF. CDR3 in DNA: TGTGCCATCAGTGGCGACAGGGGAACTGCGGATGAGCAGTTCTTC. This chain links TRBV10-3 with TRBJ2-1; 8 bases match TRBD1. The germline V gene encodes CDR1 ENHRY and CDR2 SYGVKD. This CDR3 has 15 residues. V lost 4 bases, J lost 8 bases, and 10 bases stayed unmatched.

This clonotype was counted at least ten times. The chain uses TRBV12-3 or TRBV12-4 and TRBJ1-1, with D unclear. V was shortened by 6 bases and J by 4 bases, with 6 bases between the two germline ends. The CDR3 contains 11 residues. As DNA, the CDR3 is TGTGCCAGCAGCTCCAGCACTGAAGCTTTCTTT. Its translation: CASSSSTEAFF.

This clonotype occurred many times. The chain couples TRBV10-3 to TRBJ2-6, with 12 bases identical to TRBD1. This CDR3 region has 18 residues. V shed 7 bases, J shed 2 bases, and the junction held 9 bases outside the gene matches. Germline loops: CDR1 ENHRY, CDR2 SYGVKD. CDR3: CAINSRDRGRTGANVLTF. The CDR3 DNA follows: TGTGCCATCAATTCCCGGGACAGGGGGCGAACTGGGGCCAACGTCCTGACTTTC.

The J gene is TRBJ2-2, the V gene TRBV20-1; TRBD2 matches 8 bases. Trimming at V came to 1 base and at J to 2 bases, leaving 6 bases not matched to a gene. CDR1 and CDR2 (germline): DFQATT, SNEGSKA (reference sequence). This CDR3 has 16 residues. The CDR3 region is CSARALLAGNTGELFF. For the CDR3, the DNA is TGCAGTGCTAGAGCGCTCCTAGCGGGCAACACCGGGGAGCTGTTTTTT.

The chain is built from TRBV6-1 and TRBJ2-3; TRBD2 is a possible D gene (6 bases). CDR3 length equals 13 residues. The V end was cut by 3 bases, the J end by 10 bases, with 14 bases between. Per germline, CDR1 MNHNS and CDR2 SASEGT. CDR3 coding DNA: TGTGCCAGCAGTGACAGGTCCCGGGGGTCGCAGTATTTT. This translates into CASSDRSRGSQYF.

In this sample, this clonotype turned up many times. The chain is built from TRBV5-1 and TRBJ1-1; weak D call: TRBD1 (5 bases). This CDR3 comprises 14 residues. V lost 0 bases and J lost 6, with 12 bases in between. The germline CDR1 and CDR2 sequences are SGHRS and YFSETQ. CDR3 in amino acids: CASSLESRVPEAFF. In DNA form, the CDR3 reads TGCGCCAGCAGCTTGGAATCCAGGGTCCCTGAAGCTTTCTTT.

This clonotype was picked up many times. The J gene is TRBJ1-2, the V gene TRBV20-1; 10 bases agree with TRBD1. J lost 5 bases, V lost 6 bases, and 9 bases had no gene match. CDR3 length equals 14 residues. CDR1 and CDR2 from the germline V gene are DFQATT and SNEGSKA (reference sequence). The CDR3 sequence is CSALGQGVEYGYTF. The CDR3 nucleotides read TGCAGTGCCCTTGGACAGGGGGTTGAATATGGCTACACCTTC.

This clonotype was seen repeatedly, ten times or more. V usage is TRBV7-9 and J usage is TRBJ2-3, with unresolved D. The CDR3 runs to 12 residues. Trimming removed 5 bases at V and 6 bases at J, with 9 bases between. Germline values: CDR1 SEHNR, CDR2 FQNEAQ (reference sequence). The CDR3 DNA is TGTGCCAGCAGCCCGGCGCCGGATACGCAGTATTTT. The encoded protein is CASSPAPDTQYF.

This clonotype has only a few counts. The J gene is TRBJ2-7, the V gene TRBV12-3 or TRBV12-4; possible D gene TRBD1, 6 bases. V lost 3 bases, J lost 5 bases, and 11 bases lay in between. There are 13 residues in the CDR3. The CDR3 DNA reads as TGTGCCAGCAGTTTTTATCCAGGGGACGAGCAGTACTTC. Translating gives CASSFYPGDEQYF.

The sample holds many counts of this clonotype. V and J are TRBV5-6 and TRBJ1-2; no clear D gene. CDR1 is SGHDT, CDR2 YYEEEE, per germline. This CDR3 contains 13 residues. The germline V and J ends were trimmed by 0 bases and 8 bases, with 11 bases remaining between them. The CDR3 spells CASSLAAVGGYTF. In DNA form, the CDR3 reads TGTGCCAGCAGCTTGGCGGCGGTGGGGGGCTACACCTTC.